This T cell receptor (beta chain) came from a study of T cell repertoires in cytomegalovirus infection. In regard to this clonotype: What it recognizes is unknown.

In TCRdb, the reads were re-called with MiXCR into one record per CDR3 protein. The sample includes nearly 70,000 distinct CDR3 sequences, 22% of them seen just once. The CDR3 has 14 amino acids. Germline CDR1 and CDR2: DFQATT and SNEGSKA (reference sequence). V shed 2 bases and J 2 bases; nucleotides not matched to a gene: 2. The clonotype comes from a human donor in good health (CMV status not recorded). Some clones in this sample may be carry-over from other donors' samples. The chain carries TRBV20-1 and TRBJ2-3; 9 bases align to TRBD2. Sequenced sample: PBMCs, sequenced either directly or after in vitro stimulation (not recorded which). The DNA for the CDR3 is TGCAGTGCTAGACTAGCGGGACTCACAGATACGCAGTATTTT. Its translation: CSARLAGLTDTQYF.